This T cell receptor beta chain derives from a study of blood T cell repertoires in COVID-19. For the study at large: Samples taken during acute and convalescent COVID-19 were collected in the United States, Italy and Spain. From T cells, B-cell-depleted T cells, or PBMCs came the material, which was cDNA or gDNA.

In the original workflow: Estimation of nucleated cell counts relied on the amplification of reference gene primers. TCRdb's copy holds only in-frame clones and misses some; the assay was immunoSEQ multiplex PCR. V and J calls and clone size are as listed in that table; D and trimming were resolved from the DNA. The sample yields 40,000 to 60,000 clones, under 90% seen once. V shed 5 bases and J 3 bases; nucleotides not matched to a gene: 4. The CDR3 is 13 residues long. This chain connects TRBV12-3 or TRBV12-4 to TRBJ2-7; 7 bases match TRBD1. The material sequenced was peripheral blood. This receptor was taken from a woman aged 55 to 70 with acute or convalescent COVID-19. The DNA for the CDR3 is TGTGCCAGCAGTACGACAGGGATCTACGAGCAGTACTTC. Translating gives CASSTTGIYEQYF.